One and the same sample provided the 29 T cell receptor beta chains below, sequenced in a study of Tregs in tolerant kidney transplant recipients. Clones were sequenced by immunoSEQ multiplex PCR, and TCRdb holds only the in-frame ones, with some missing. This table has about 66,000 clones, roughly 92% appearing once. The sequencing here drew on CD8+ T cells from blood, taken before the transplant. These receptors all stem from a human donor who received a combined kidney and bone marrow transplant.

The rearrangement joins TRBV6-1 to TRBJ1-1; D gene unclear. Germline CDR1 and CDR2: MNHNS and SASEGT. V was clipped by 3 bases and J by 5 bases, with 16 bases between them. The length of the CDR3 is 15 residues. The CDR3 nucleotides are TGTGCCAGCAGTGAGTATATTGGAGGCAGGACTGAAGCTTTCTTT. The encoded protein is CASSEYIGGRTEAFF.

The chain has TRBV7-9 and TRBJ2-5, with 9 bases that match TRBD2. There are 15 residues in the CDR3. With V trimmed by 3 bases and J by 3 bases, 5 bases remained unmatched. Per the germline V gene, CDR1 is SEHNR and CDR2 is FQNEAQ (reference sequence). The CDR3 spells CASSLGGGEEETQYF. In DNA form, the CDR3 reads TGTGCCAGCAGCTTGGGCGGGGGGGAAGAAGAGACCCAGTACTTC.

The CDR3 loop reads CASSDGGLASYEQYF. As DNA, the CDR3 is TGTGCCAGCAGTGACGGCGGATTAGCTTCCTACGAGCAGTACTTC. This chain connects TRBV6-1 to TRBJ2-5; D is ambiguous. TRBJ2-7 explains the end of the DNA better; the J call may be wrong. The V gene's germline CDR1 is MNHNS and CDR2 SASEGT. The CDR3 covers 15 residues.

The chain recombines TRBV12-5 with TRBJ1-4, with D possibly matching TRBD1 (6 bases). This CDR3 spans 15 amino acids. V lost 5 bases and J lost 6, with 16 bases in between. Germline CDR1 reads LGHNT; CDR2 reads FRNRAP. The CDR3 region has the DNA TGTGCTAGTGGTAGATCCAGAGGGGGGGATGAAAAACTGTTTTTT. This encodes CASGRSRGGDEKLFF.

V and J are TRBV4-3 and TRBJ2-1, with 7 bases lining up with TRBD2. Unmatched junction bases numbered 9, after V lost 0 bases and J lost 1 base. The CDR3 is made up of 18 amino acids. CDR1 LGHNA and CDR2 YSLEER come from the germline V gene. The CDR3 is CASSQEAVAGGSYNEQFF. The CDR3 coding sequence is TGCGCCAGCAGCCAAGAAGCGGTAGCGGGTGGGTCCTACAATGAGCAGTTCTTC.

The rearrangement links TRBV23-1 to TRBJ2-3; TRBD1 is a possible D gene (6 bases). TRBV23-1 qualifies as an ORF whose function is uncertain. The CDR3 spans 16 residues. V was cut by 6 bases and J by 1 base, with 17 bases left in between. The CDR3 sequence is CASSTGLHLCTDTQYF. The CDR3 DNA follows: TGCGCCAGCAGCACAGGGCTTCACCTATGCACAGATACGCAGTATTTT.

Comments on this clone: The same CDR3 also results from other DNA sequences found in this sample. The chain employs TRBV27 and TRBJ1-6, with no clear D. The CDR3 contains 14 residues. The V and J ends lost 7 bases and 8 bases respectively, with 15 bases between them. Germline CDR1 MNHEY, CDR2 SMNVEV (reference sequence). The CDR3 DNA sequence: TGTGCCAGCAACCTCGGTGGTGTTTATTCACCCCTCCACTTT. It codes for CASNLGGVYSPLHF.

The V gene is TRBV13, the J gene TRBJ2-1; no reliable D call. The CDR3 has 16 residues. Trimming stripped 4 bases from V and 7 bases from J, with 20 bases between. CDR1 is PRHDT, CDR2 FYEKMQ, per germline (reference sequence). CDR3 loop: CASSSPFEAGRNEQFF. CDR3 coding DNA: TGTGCCAGCAGCTCCCCGTTTGAAGCTGGCAGGAATGAGCAGTTCTTC.

V gene TRBV9 combines with J gene TRBJ1-2, with D possibly TRBD1 on 5 matching bases. The CDR3 has 17 amino acids. The ends were cut back, 3 bases at V and 0 bases at J, with 18 bases in the middle. CDR1 is SGDLS and CDR2 is YYNGEE in the germline V gene. This CDR3 reads CASSGDGGSLANYGYTF. The DNA for the CDR3 is TGTGCCAGCAGCGGGGATGGGGGGAGCTTGGCTAACTATGGCTACACCTTC.

The V and J genes are TRBV19 and TRBJ2-1; possible D gene TRBD2, 6 bases. Trimming shortened V by 4 bases and J by 4 bases, and 8 bases separated the two germline ends. The CDR3 is 13 amino acids. CDR1 and CDR2 (germline): LNHDA, SQIVND (reference sequence). CDR3 bases: TGTGCCAGTAGTACTAGCGCATACAATGAGCAGTTCTTC. Amino acids: CASSTSAYNEQFF.

The rearrangement uses TRBV7-2 and TRBJ2-5, with 7 bases matching TRBD1. The J call may not be correct, given that the DNA end is closer to TRBJ2-7. Germline CDR1 and CDR2: SGHTA and FQGNSA. The CDR3 is made up of 13 amino acids. CDR3 nucleotide sequence: TGTGCCAGCAGCTTGACAGGGATCTACGAGCAGTACTTC. Its translation is CASSLTGIYEQYF.

This rearrangement joins TRBV4-2 to TRBJ2-7, with D possibly being TRBD2 (6 bases). CDR1 and CDR2 from the germline V gene are LGHNA and YNFKEQ. V was clipped by 0 bases and J by 2 bases, with 14 bases between them. CDR3 length: 16 residues. DNA of the CDR3: TGTGCCAGCAGCCAAGATTCGCAGGGACTCCCCTACGAGCAGTACTTC. Translating it yields CASSQDSQGLPYEQYF.

The chain combines TRBV27 with TRBJ2-1; D is unclear. The germline gives CDR1 MNHEY, CDR2 SMNVEV (reference sequence). V dropped 1 base and J dropped 0 bases, with 10 bases sitting between them. The CDR3 sequence is 16 residues long. The CDR3 nucleotides are TGTGCCAGCAGTTTATTTGCCACTCTCTCCTACAATGAGCAGTTCTTC. This codes for CASSLFATLSYNEQFF.

A remark on this clone: An end of the junction differs from the germline gene, which may be a read error. V is TRBV9 and J is TRBJ2-3; maybe TRBD2 (6 bases). The CDR3 has 15 amino acids. Germline values: CDR1 SGDLS, CDR2 YYNGEE. CDR3 nucleotide sequence: TGTGCCAGCAGCGCCTCGGGACTTAGCATAGATACGCAGTATTTT. Protein sequence: CASSASGLSIDTQYF.

V usage is TRBV30 and J usage is TRBJ1-1, with D hard to call. Trimming took 2 bases from V and 0 from J, leaving 16 bases between them. This CDR3 contains 16 residues. Germline values: CDR1 GTSNPN, CDR2 SVGIG (reference sequence). This chain's CDR3 is CAWSSLDYGVNTEAFF. DNA for the CDR3: TGTGCCTGGAGTTCACTGGACTATGGAGTGAACACTGAAGCTTTCTTT.

V and J are TRBV21-1 and TRBJ2-3; TRBD2 is taken as the D call from the table, unchecked against the DNA. TRBV21-1 is classified as a pseudogene. The CDR3 is made up of 15 amino acids. CDR3 bases: TGTGCCAGCAGCTGTCCGGGACTGACGTCGGATACGCAGTATTTT. Amino acid sequence: CASSCPGLTSDTQYF.

The chain joins TRBV5-1 to TRBJ2-5, with 7 positions matching TRBD2. Looked up from germline, CDR1 is SGHRS and CDR2 is YFSETQ. With 4 bases clipped from V and 11 bases from J, the junction kept 20 bases outside the gene matches. The CDR3 loop spans 16 amino acids. CDR3 DNA sequence: TGCGCCAGCAGCCAAGATCTAGCGGCAGCCGTCTGGGGGCAGTACTTC. Translation: CASSQDLAAAVWGQYF.

V and J are TRBV7-3 and TRBJ1-1, with a possible D match to TRBD1 (6 bases). This CDR3 is 16 amino acids long. Deletions cut 5 bases from V and 4 bases from J, with 20 bases between. Germline lookup yields CDR1 SGHTA and CDR2 FQGTGA. CDR3 sequence (DNA): TGTGCCAGCAGCCCGGCGTTTCTGGGGGCTGGCACTGAAGCTTTCTTT. The encoded protein is CASSPAFLGAGTEAFF.

The V and J genes are TRBV6-1 and TRBJ2-1, with D possibly TRBD2 on 5 matching bases. The V end was cut by 8 bases, the J end by 3 bases, with 17 bases between. The CDR3 is 15 amino acids. Germline CDR1 is MNHNS and CDR2 is SASEGT. The CDR3 nucleotides are TGTGCCAGCCGCTCGAGGACGGGGAACTACAATGAGCAGTTCTTC. As protein: CASRSRTGNYNEQFF.

The J gene is TRBJ2-5, the V gene TRBV6-5; tentatively, D is TRBD1 (6 bases). Germline V CDR1 and CDR2: MNHEY, SVGAGI. This CDR3 has 13 amino acids. With 6 bases removed from V and 5 bases from J, the gap between germline ends came to 13 bases. CDR3 sequence: CASSPTGPETQYF. CDR3 coding DNA: TGTGCCAGCAGCCCCACAGGGCCGGAGACCCAGTACTTC.

V gene TRBV9 combines with J gene TRBJ2-1, with 9 bases matching TRBD2. Losses at the gene ends were 3 bases for V and 4 bases for J; bases not matched to a gene: 8. Germline V gene sequence: CDR1 SGDLS, CDR2 YYNGEE. This CDR3 has 16 amino acids. The CDR3 DNA reads as TGTGCCAGCAGCGCCTCCGGGACTAGCTTTTACAATGAGCAGTTCTTC. Translation: CASSASGTSFYNEQFF.

This rearrangement joins TRBV6-1 to TRBJ1-2, with D unresolved. Trimming left V 8 bases short and J 8 bases short, with 18 bases between. This CDR3 spans 13 amino acids. Germline V gene sequence: CDR1 MNHNS, CDR2 SASEGT. The CDR3 sequence: CASPVPLGAGYTF. The CDR3 bases are TGTGCCAGCCCCGTCCCCCTCGGTGCGGGCTACACCTTC.

The V call is TRBV5-1, the J call TRBJ1-2; D is unresolved. Looked up from germline, CDR1 is SGHRS and CDR2 is YFSETQ. Trimming shortened V by 0 bases and J by 2 bases, and 11 bases separated the two germline ends. This CDR3 has 15 residues. CDR3 loop: CASSLAQDGNYGYTF. CDR3 bases: TGCGCCAGCAGCTTGGCCCAGGATGGGAACTATGGCTACACCTTC.

V and J are TRBV7-3 and TRBJ2-1; 8 bases agree with TRBD2. Per germline, CDR1 SGHTA and CDR2 FQGTGA. The CDR3 spans 16 residues. The V gene end was trimmed by 3 bases and the J gene end by 1 base; junction bases not matched to a gene: 5. The DNA for the CDR3 is TGTGCCAGCAGCTTTACGGTAGCGGGGTCCTACAATGAGCAGTTCTTC. Its protein product is CASSFTVAGSYNEQFF.

The chain has TRBV30 and TRBJ2-7; perhaps TRBD2 as D (5 bases). Germline values: CDR1 GTSNPN, CDR2 SVGIG (reference sequence). V lost 2 bases and J lost 1, with 12 bases in between. This CDR3 comprises 14 residues. This CDR3 reads CAWSSETRSYEQYF. In DNA form, the CDR3 reads TGTGCCTGGAGTTCGGAAACTAGGTCCTACGAGCAGTACTTC.

This chain joins TRBV9 and TRBJ2-2, with unresolved D. CDR1 and CDR2 (germline): SGDLS, YYNGEE. This CDR3 is built from 16 residues. Trimming removed 3 bases from V and 5 bases from J, with 17 bases in between. CDR3 loop: CASSGLLDSFTGELFF. CDR3 coding DNA: TGTGCCAGCAGCGGACTCCTGGATAGTTTTACCGGGGAGCTGTTTTTT.

The genes are TRBV7-2 and TRBJ2-7, with D possibly matching TRBD1 (6 bases). V was pared by 4 bases and J by 1 base, with 11 bases between. Germline V gene data show CDR1 as SGHTA and CDR2 as FQGNSA. The CDR3 consists of 14 residues. CDR3 sequence reads: CASSSGVGSYEQYF. In DNA, the CDR3 is TGTGCCAGCAGCTCAGGGGTGGGGTCCTACGAGCAGTACTTC.

This clone was detected only once. The gene calls are TRBV19 and TRBJ2-1; D is perhaps TRBD2 (6 bases). The CDR3 has 11 amino acids. V lost 5 bases, J lost 7 bases, and 6 bases lay in between. Germline CDR1 and CDR2: LNHDA and SQIVND (reference sequence). The CDR3 sequence is CASSGGNEQFF. As DNA, the CDR3 is TGTGCCAGTAGTGGGGGGAATGAGCAGTTCTTC. The entire variable domain, with the rest obtained from reference TRBV19 and TRBJ2-1, is as follows: DGGITQSPKYLFRKEGQNVTLSCEQNLNHDAMYWYRQDPGQGLRLIYYSQIVNDFQKGDIAEGYSVSREKKESFPLTVTSAQKNPTAFYLCASSGGNEQFFGPGTRLTVL.

The chain carries TRBV5-1 and TRBJ2-7; TRBD1 is a possible D gene (6 bases). V was cut by 4 bases and J by 6 bases, with 20 bases left in between. CDR1 and CDR2 (germline): SGHRS, YFSETQ. The CDR3 totals 15 residues. CDR3 in DNA: TGCGCCAGCAGCCCTATGGGGGCCACGTTCGGCGAGCAGTACTTC. Protein: CASSPMGATFGEQYF.